The present T cell receptor (beta chain) was sequenced within a study of T cells in Graves' hyperthyroidism and ophthalmopathy. Germline CDR1 and CDR2: DFQATT and SNEGSKA (reference sequence). The CDR3 extends over 15 amino acids. The V gene end was trimmed by 6 bases and the J gene end by 2 bases; junction bases not matched to a gene: 12. Findings of the study overall: Ophthalmopathy was identified by the model a median around 6.9 months ahead of onset. Blood also held most thyroid clonotypes expanded beyond 0.001.

Amplified regions were TCR beta CDR3 sequences from RNA transcripts. The study used the HTBI primer set for a first-round RT-PCR of the TCR CDR3. TCRdb recomputed calls from the multiplex PCR reads with MiXCR, one row per CDR3 protein. The data hold hundreds of thousands of distinct CDR3 sequences, with less than 25% observed a single time. The study based diagnoses on clinical symptoms, serum thyroxine and TRAb, thyroid ultrasound and orbital computed tomography. From under 12 ml of fresh peripheral blood, PBMCs were isolated. There are many counts of this clonotype. The antigen is undetermined. This TCR was recovered from a man aged 25-40 years with Graves' ophthalmopathy. This sequence joins TRBV20-1 and TRBJ2-7, with 8 nucleotides matching TRBD2. The sequencing sample was made of blood. This CDR3 is CSAGGAGEPTYEQYF. CDR3 nucleotides: TGCAGTGCAGGCGGAGCGGGAGAGCCCACCTACGAGCAGTACTTC.